This is a list of T cell receptor beta chains from one sample in a study of graft-versus-host responses after intestinal transplantation. These receptors lack a known antigen. Clones were read by immunoSEQ multiplex PCR, and TCRdb kept only the in-frame ones, dropping some. This table has under 150,000 clones, just over 90% appearing once. Sequencing was performed on unstimulated CD4+ T cells sorted from spleen or lymph node cells, taken before intestinal transplant. The receptors were gathered from a human donor who received an intestinal transplant. The CDR3 runs from the conserved cysteine through the conserved F or W. Each record gives: J gene, D gene, V gene, CDR3 length, clone size, CDR3 DNA, CDR3 protein. The D gene is left open where the match is weak. Clone size is not always given. Where it is, it says once, few, many or a class for expanded clones.

>TRBJ2-2|TRBD2|TRBV10-2|16|-
TGCGCCAGCAGTGACACTAGCGGGAGGGGCACCGGGGAGCTGTTTTTT
CASSDTSGRGTGELFF
>TRBJ1-1|-|TRBV6-5|15|-
TGTGCCAGCAGTTCCATTACCCGAGGGAACACTGAAGCTTTCTTT
CASSSITRGNTEAFF
>TRBJ2-7|-|TRBV15|15|-
TGTGCCACCAGCAGAGGTGGTGTGGAGGCCTACGAGCAGTACTTC
CATSRGGVEAYEQYF
>TRBJ2-7|TRBD2|TRBV2|17|once
TGTGCCAGCAGTGAGTTTCGAAGACTAGCGGGAGTCTACGAGCAGTACTTC
CASSEFRRLAGVYEQYF
>TRBJ1-4|TRBD1|TRBV27|15|few
TGTGCCAGCAGTCCCTTGACAGGGGAAAGTGAAAAACTGTTTTTT
CASSPLTGESEKLFF
>TRBJ1-3|-|TRBV6-5|14|few
TGTGCCAGCAGGAGGACAGACTCTGGAAACACCATATATTTT
CASRRTDSGNTIYF
>TRBJ2-7|-|TRBV7-8|13|-
TGTGCCAGCAGCCAAGACAGTTCCTACGAGCAGTACTTC
CASSQDSSYEQYF
>TRBJ2-1|TRBD2|TRBV19|13|-
TGTGCCAGTAACCAGCGGGAGGAGAGCGAGCAGTTCTTC
CASNQREESEQFF
>TRBJ2-3|-|TRBV2|14|-
TGTGCCAGCACGAATCGACTGTACACAGATACGCAGTATTTT
CASTNRLYTDTQYF
>TRBJ2-5|-|TRBV21-1|16|-
TGTGCCAGCAGCAAAGAATGGAGACCAAACCAAGAGACCCAGTACTTC
CASSKEWRPNQETQYF
>TRBJ1-1|-|TRBV19|14|-
TGTGCCAGTAGTAAGGCCCTCAGGTCGACTGAAGCTTTCTTT
CASSKALRSTEAFF
>TRBJ2-5|-|TRBV30|15|-
TGTGCCTGGAGTGTGCGAGGGGGGGCGGGGGAGACCCAGTACTTC
CAWSVRGGAGETQYF
>TRBJ2-7|-|TRBV5-6|13|-
TGTGCCAGCAGCTTGACAGCCTTCTACGAGCAGTACTTC
CASSLTAFYEQYF
>TRBJ1-2|TRBD1|TRBV30|11|few
TGTGCCTTAACACAGGGGTATGGCTACACCTTC
CALTQGYGYTF
>TRBJ2-7|TRBD2|TRBV9|15|-
TGTGCCAGCAGCGCCCAACCGGGACTAGCGTACGAGCAGTACTTC
CASSAQPGLAYEQYF